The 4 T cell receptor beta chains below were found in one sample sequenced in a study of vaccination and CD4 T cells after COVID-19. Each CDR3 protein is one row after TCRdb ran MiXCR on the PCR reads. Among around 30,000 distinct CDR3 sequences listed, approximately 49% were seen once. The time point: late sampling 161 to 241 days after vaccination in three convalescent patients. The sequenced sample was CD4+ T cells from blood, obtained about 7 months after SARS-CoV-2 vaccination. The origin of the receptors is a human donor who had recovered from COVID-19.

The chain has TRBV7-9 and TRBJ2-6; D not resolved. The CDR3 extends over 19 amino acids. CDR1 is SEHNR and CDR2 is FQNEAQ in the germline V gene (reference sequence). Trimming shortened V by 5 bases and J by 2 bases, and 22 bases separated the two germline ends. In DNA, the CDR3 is TGTGCCAGCAGCCTGGTAAAAGGTTGGAGTATCCCTGGGGCCAACGTCCTGACTTTC. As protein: CASSLVKGWSIPGANVLTF.

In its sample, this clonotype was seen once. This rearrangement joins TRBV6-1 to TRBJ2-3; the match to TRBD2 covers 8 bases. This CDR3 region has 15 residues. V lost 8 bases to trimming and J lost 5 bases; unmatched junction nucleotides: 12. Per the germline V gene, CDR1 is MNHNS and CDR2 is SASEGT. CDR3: CASPIGAGAGDTQYF. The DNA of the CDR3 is TGTGCCAGCCCGATTGGAGCGGGAGCCGGAGATACGCAGTATTTT.

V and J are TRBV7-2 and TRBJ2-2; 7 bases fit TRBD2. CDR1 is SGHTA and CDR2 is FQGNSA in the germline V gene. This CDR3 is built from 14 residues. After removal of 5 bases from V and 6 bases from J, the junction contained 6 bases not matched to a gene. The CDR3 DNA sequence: TGTGCCAGCAGCCCGCGGGGGATGCCCGGGGAGCTGTTTTTT. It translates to CASSPRGMPGELFF.

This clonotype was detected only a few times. DNA of the CDR3: TGTGCCAGCGGATACCTGACAGGGGCGAACGAGCAGTACTTC. Translated: CASGYLTGANEQYF. The chain uses TRBV6-1 and TRBJ2-7; 8 bases are shared with TRBD1. J gave up 5 bases and V 8 bases, and 11 bases lay outside the gene matches. Germline CDR1 and CDR2: MNHNS and SASEGT. The CDR3 runs to 14 residues.